This is a list of T cell receptor beta chains from one sample in a study of T cell changes during pregnancy in multiple sclerosis. Assay: immunoSEQ multiplex PCR; the TCRdb copy retains only in-frame clones and omits some. This table holds over 35,000 clones, 94% found once. Sequencing used CD8+ T cells from peripheral blood mononuclear cells, obtained in the third trimester of pregnancy. The receptor set was obtained from a female donor with multiple sclerosis, enrolled in a pregnancy study. The CDR3 runs from the conserved cysteine through the conserved F or W. A D gene is named only where the DNA matches it firmly. Some rows have no size entry. The others give once, few or many, or a class for an expanded clone.

TRBV5-1	TRBJ1-1	once	TRBD1	TGCGCCAGCAGCTCATACAGGGGCAAAACTGAAGCTTTCTTT	CASSSYRGKTEAFF
TRBV2	TRBJ2-7	NA	NA	TGTGCCAGCAGTGACACAGGCAAGTACGAGCAGTACTTC	CASSDTGKYEQYF
TRBV6-5	TRBJ2-7	NA	TRBD2	TGTGCCAGCAGTTGGACTAGCGGGAGCGAGCAGTACTTC	CASSWTSGSEQYF
TRBV27	TRBJ2-3	NA	NA	TGTGCCAGCAGCCAAGGGGCCACTATGGATACGCAGTATTTT	CASSQGATMDTQYF
TRBV28	TRBJ2-7	NA	NA	TGTGCCAGCAGCCCCCGTGGGGGCTTGGTCGAGCAGTACTTC	CASSPRGGLVEQYF
TRBV6-6	TRBJ2-3	NA	NA	TGTGCCAGCAGACAATCTGGTGGGAGGCCCCCAGATACGCAGTATTTT	CASRQSGGRPPDTQYF
TRBV5-1	TRBJ2-3	NA	NA	TGCGCCAGCAGCCACGACCTAGGACAGATTACGCAGTATTTT	CASSHDLGQITQYF
TRBV19	TRBJ2-1	NA	NA	TGTGCCAGTAGCCCGGGGGTGAATGAGCAGTTCTTC	CASSPGVNEQFF
TRBV29-1	TRBJ2-5	NA	TRBD2	TGCAGCGTTGAAGATCTTGTAGCGGGACGGGAGACCCAGTACTTC	CSVEDLVAGRETQYF
TRBV19	TRBJ1-5	once	NA	TGTGCCAGTAGTATCCCACGGTGGAGGGAAAGCAATCAGCCCCAGCATTTT	CASSIPRWRESNQPQHF
TRBV2	TRBJ2-7	NA	NA	TGTGCCAGCAGTGAAGGACACTTCTACGAGCAGTACTTC	CASSEGHFYEQYF
TRBV19	TRBJ2-5	NA	TRBD1	TGTGCCAGTCAGGACAGGGGGCTCGGGGAGACCCAGTACTTC	CASQDRGLGETQYF
TRBV7-9	TRBJ2-7	NA	NA	TGTGCCAGCAGCTTAGACGGGTCATACGAGCAGTACTTC	CASSLDGSYEQYF
TRBV19	TRBJ1-5	NA	TRBD1	TGTGCCAGTAGTTACAGGGGAAGCAATCAGCCCCAGCATTTT	CASSYRGSNQPQHF